These T cell receptor beta chains were read from a single sample in a study of blood T cell repertoires in COVID-19. TCRdb's copy holds only in-frame clones and misses some; the assay was immunoSEQ multiplex PCR. The sample contains roughly 360,000 clones, over 80% of which appear only once. The source material was PBMCs or T cells enriched from blood (not recorded which). All receptors derive from a woman in her fifties or sixties who had recovered from COVID-19. Both conserved end residues are part of each CDR3. D genes are given only for firm matches. Clone size, where shown, is once, few, many, or a class for clones that have expanded.

J: TRBJ1-2
size: .
V: TRBV13
D: TRBD1
DNA: TGTGCCAGCAGCTCCTCGGACAGGGACCATGACCCCTATGGCTACACCTTC
CDR3: CASSSSDRDHDPYGYTF

J: TRBJ2-1
size: .
V: TRBV5-4
D: TRBD1
DNA: TGTGCCAGCTATGAAAAGGGGACAGGGCTCAGTGAGCAGTTCTTC
CDR3: CASYEKGTGLSEQFF

J: TRBJ1-6
size: .
V: TRBV10-3
D: .
DNA: TGTGCCATCAGTGAGGGCAGGCTAAATTCACCCCTCCACTTT
CDR3: CAISEGRLNSPLHF

J: TRBJ2-1
size: .
V: TRBV7-2
D: .
DNA: TGTGCCAGCAGCCCAACAGACACCTACAATGAGCAGTTCTTC
CDR3: CASSPTDTYNEQFF

J: TRBJ1-6
size: .
V: TRBV19
D: .
DNA: TGTGCCAGTAGTCCAGGGAGGTATTCACCCCTCCACTTT
CDR3: CASSPGRYSPLHF

J: TRBJ1-2
size: .
V: TRBV3-1/TRBV3-2
D: .
DNA: TGTGCCAGCAGCCAAGGTCAGGCCTATGGCTACACCTTC
CDR3: CASSQGQAYGYTF

J: TRBJ2-1
size: .
V: TRBV7-2
D: TRBD2
DNA: TGTGCCAGCAGCTTATCCAGCGGGGGGGGCAATGAGCAGTTCTTC
CDR3: CASSLSSGGGNEQFF

J: TRBJ2-7
size: .
V: TRBV11-2
D: .
DNA: TGTGCCAGCAGCCCAATAGTCTACGAGCAGTACTTC
CDR3: CASSPIVYEQYF

J: TRBJ1-2
size: .
V: TRBV30
D: .
DNA: TGTGCCTGGAGTGCCCAGGGTGACCCCAGATACGGTGGCTACACCTTC
CDR3: CAWSAQGDPRYGGYTF

J: TRBJ2-2
size: .
V: TRBV6-2/TRBV6-3
D: TRBD2
DNA: TGTGCCAGCAGTGCCAGGCTAGCGGCGAACACCGGGGAGCTGTTTTTT
CDR3: CASSARLAANTGELFF

J: TRBJ2-5
size: .
V: TRBV3-1/TRBV3-2
D: .
DNA: TGTGCCAGCAGCCACCTACGGGTAGAAGAGACCCAGTACTTC
CDR3: CASSHLRVEETQYF

J: TRBJ1-4
size: .
V: TRBV9
D: .
DNA: TGTGCCAGCAGCGTAGAGGGATCCCGCGGGGAAAAACTGTTTTTT
CDR3: CASSVEGSRGEKLFF

J: TRBJ2-1
size: .
V: TRBV19
D: TRBD2
DNA: TGTGCCAGTAGTTTTTATCCGGGACTATCGTACAATGAACAGTTCTTC
CDR3: CASSFYPGLSYNEQFF

J: TRBJ2-1
size: .
V: TRBV10-3
D: TRBD2
DNA: TGTGCCATCAGTGAGTCTGGCCTAGCGGGGTTGGGGAATGAGCAGTTCTTC
CDR3: CAISESGLAGLGNEQFF

J: TRBJ1-6
size: .
V: TRBV5-1
D: TRBD1
DNA: TGCGCCAGCAGCGGCAGGACAGGGGGTAATTCACCCCTCCACTTT
CDR3: CASSGRTGGNSPLHF

J: TRBJ2-5
size: .
V: TRBV30
D: .
DNA: TGTGCCTGTGTCCCGGTAGAGGCAAACCAAGAGACCCAGTACTTC
CDR3: CACVPVEANQETQYF

J: TRBJ1-1
size: .
V: TRBV25-1
D: TRBD1
DNA: TGTGCCAGCAGCTACAGGGGGGGCACTGAAGCTTTCTTT
CDR3: CASSYRGGTEAFF

J: TRBJ2-2
size: .
V: TRBV19
D: .
DNA: TGTGCCAGTAGTCCACATCGGGAGCGTATCACCGGGGAGCTGTTTTTT
CDR3: CASSPHRERITGELFF

J: TRBJ1-1
size: .
V: TRBV19
D: .
DNA: TGTGCCAGTACCCTATCCCACCGAACGAACACTGAAGCTTTCTTT
CDR3: CASTLSHRTNTEAFF

J: TRBJ1-6
size: .
V: TRBV7-9
D: .
DNA: TGTGCCAGCAGAGCACCGGGACTTGGAACCCTCCACTTT
CDR3: CASRAPGLGTLHF

J: TRBJ1-2
size: .
V: TRBV30
D: TRBD1
DNA: TGTGCCTGGAGTGTATACACAGGGGATGCCTATGGCTACACCTTC
CDR3: CAWSVYTGDAYGYTF

J: TRBJ2-3
size: .
V: TRBV7-2
D: TRBD2
DNA: TGTGCCAGCAGCTTTGGACTAGCGGGAGGTAGGGGAGGAGATACGCAGTATTTT
CDR3: CASSFGLAGGRGGDTQYF

J: TRBJ1-3
size: .
V: TRBV9
D: .
DNA: TGTGCCAGCAGCGCTAGCCAGTCTGGAAACACCATATATTTT
CDR3: CASSASQSGNTIYF

J: TRBJ1-1
size: .
V: TRBV7-6
D: .
DNA: TGTGCCAGCAGCCCCATCCAGGGGTGGACTGAAGCTTTCTTT
CDR3: CASSPIQGWTEAFF

J: TRBJ2-2
size: .
V: TRBV5-1
D: .
DNA: TGCGCCAGCAGCTTGGCACAGGGCAACACCGGGGAGCTGTTTTTT
CDR3: CASSLAQGNTGELFF

J: TRBJ2-5
size: few
V: TRBV2
D: .
DNA: TGTGCCACTCGGTGGGGACTCCTTAAAGAGACCCAGTACTTC
CDR3: CATRWGLLKETQYF

J: TRBJ1-2
size: .
V: TRBV7-2
D: .
DNA: TGTGCCAGCAGCTTAGCGGGGGGAGTTGCTCGGGGCTACACCTTC
CDR3: CASSLAGGVARGYTF

J: TRBJ1-2
size: once
V: TRBV3-1/TRBV3-2
D: .
DNA: TGTGCCAGCAGCCCCTTGGAAGGGGTTTATGGCTACACCTTC
CDR3: CASSPLEGVYGYTF

J: TRBJ1-2
size: .
V: TRBV5-8
D: .
DNA: TGTGCCAGCAGCCCGAGCCGATTCTATGGCTACACCTTC
CDR3: CASSPSRFYGYTF

J: TRBJ2-1
size: once
V: TRBV3-1/TRBV3-2
D: .
DNA: TGTGCCAGCAGCCCCCGTCGGTCTAGGGGGGAGCAGTTCTTC
CDR3: CASSPRRSRGEQFF

J: TRBJ1-1
size: .
V: TRBV19
D: .
DNA: TGTGCCAGTAGTATAGTGGGGCTCTCGACTGAAGCTTTCTTT
CDR3: CASSIVGLSTEAFF

J: TRBJ2-2
size: .
V: TRBV5-8
D: TRBD1
DNA: TGTGCCAGCAGCGCCCGGGACAGGGTAGGGGAGCTGTTTTTT
CDR3: CASSARDRVGELFF

J: TRBJ1-2
size: once
V: TRBV27
D: TRBD1
DNA: TGTGCCAGCAGTGACAATGTGGACAGGATGAACTTC
CDR3: CASSDNVDRMNF

J: TRBJ2-3
size: .
V: TRBV30
D: .
DNA: TGTGCCTGGAGTGTACGTCAGGGAACAGATACGCAGTATTTT
CDR3: CAWSVRQGTDTQYF

J: TRBJ1-5
size: few
V: TRBV19
D: .
DNA: TGTGCCAGTAGCGCCCGGAATCAGCCCCAGCATTTT
CDR3: CASSARNQPQHF

J: TRBJ2-1
size: .
V: TRBV7-3
D: .
DNA: TGTGCCAGCAGCGCGCAGCCGGGACACTCTGAGGAGCAGTTCTTC
CDR3: CASSAQPGHSEEQFF

J: TRBJ1-1
size: .
V: TRBV30
D: TRBD1
DNA: TGTGCCTGGAGCCAGGGACAGGGGTTTACTGAAGCTTTCTTT
CDR3: CAWSQGQGFTEAFF

J: TRBJ1-1
size: .
V: TRBV5-1
D: TRBD1
DNA: TGCGCCAGCAGCTCTACACAGGGGCGGGGGGACACTGAAGCTTTCTTT
CDR3: CASSSTQGRGDTEAFF

J: TRBJ2-7
size: .
V: TRBV4-2
D: TRBD1
DNA: TGTGCCAGCAGCCAGCCCGACAGGGGGGTTTCCTACGAGCAGTACTTC
CDR3: CASSQPDRGVSYEQYF

J: TRBJ2-1
size: .
V: TRBV5-1
D: TRBD1
DNA: TGCGCCAGCAGCGGTACAGGGGAATCGGAGTTCTTC
CDR3: CASSGTGESEFF

J: TRBJ2-5
size: .
V: TRBV7-8
D: .
DNA: TGTGCCAGCAGCTACCCTGGTCACCCGGGGGAGACCCAGTACTTC
CDR3: CASSYPGHPGETQYF

J: TRBJ2-2
size: .
V: TRBV5-1
D: TRBD2
DNA: TGCGCCAGCATAGCGGGAGGAGCGGGGGAGCTGTTTTTT
CDR3: CASIAGGAGELFF

J: TRBJ2-7
size: .
V: TRBV6-5
D: .
DNA: TGTGCCAGCAGTTACTCCGGGCAAGCAGGGAGGCACTTC
CDR3: CASSYSGQAGRHF

J: TRBJ1-5
size: .
V: TRBV5-6
D: .
DNA: TGTGCCAGCAGCTTGGACCCCCGGACATACTCTCATCAGCCCCAGCATTTT
CDR3: CASSLDPRTYSHQPQHF

J: TRBJ1-2
size: few
V: TRBV15
D: .
DNA: TGTGCCACCAGCGGGGTTGGAGGGTCTGGCTACACCTTC
CDR3: CATSGVGGSGYTF